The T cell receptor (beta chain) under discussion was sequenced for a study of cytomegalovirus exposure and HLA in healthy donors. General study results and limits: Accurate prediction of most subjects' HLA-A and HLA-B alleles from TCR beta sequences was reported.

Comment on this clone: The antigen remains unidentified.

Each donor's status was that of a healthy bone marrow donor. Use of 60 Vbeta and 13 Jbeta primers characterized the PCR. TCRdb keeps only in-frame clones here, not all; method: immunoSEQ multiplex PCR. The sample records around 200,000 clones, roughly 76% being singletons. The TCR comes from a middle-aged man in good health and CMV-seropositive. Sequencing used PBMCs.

The CDR3 DNA sequence: TGTTCCAACGGTAAAAACACCATATATTTT. This sequence encodes CSNGKNTIYF. The V call is TRBV7-9, the J call TRBJ1-3; D not certain. Germline V gene data show CDR1 as SEHNR and CDR2 as FQNEAQ (reference sequence). This CDR3 spans 10 amino acids. The full variable domain, rest sourced from reference TRBV7-9 and TRBJ1-3, is DTGVSQNPRHKITKRGQNVTFRCDPISEHNRLYWYRQTLGQGPEFLTYFQNEAQLEKSRLLSDRFSAERPKGSFSTLEIQRTEQGDSAMYLCSNGKNTIYFGEGSWLTVV.